The 2 T cell receptor beta chains reported below all come from one sample, sequenced in a study of glioma-infiltrating T cells. Using RNA template, CDR3s of TCR alpha and beta were amplified with iRepertoire arm-PCR. Using its own MiXCR run on the multiplex PCR reads, TCRdb lists one record per CDR3 protein. The sample includes thousands of distinct CDR3 sequences, under 30% of them seen just once. The sample taken for sequencing was glioma tissue, nonneoplastic brain tissue, or PBMCs (not recorded which). These receptors were collected from a human donor with low-grade glioma or glioblastoma, undergoing nonglioma brain surgery, or in good health (not recorded which).

This clonotype is a singleton in its sample. This sequence joins TRBV27 and TRBJ1-6; no clear D gene. Trimming stripped 6 bases from V and 4 bases from J, with 10 bases between. The CDR3 spans 14 residues. Per germline, CDR1 MNHEY and CDR2 SMNVEV (reference sequence). CDR3 loop: CASRPQRYNSPLHF. The DNA for the CDR3 is TGTGCCAGCAGACCCCAGAGATATAATTCACCCCTCCACTTT.

Within the sample, this clonotype is medium-sized. The chain links TRBV7-9 to TRBJ2-3; 7 bases agree with TRBD2. The CDR3 is made up of 15 amino acids. The V and J ends lost 0 bases and 6 bases, in that order; junction bases with no gene match: 6. Germline V gene data show CDR1 as SEHNR and CDR2 as FQNEAQ (reference sequence). This chain's CDR3 is CASSLAGGPADTQYF. CDR3 nucleotides: TGTGCCAGCAGCTTAGCGGGAGGGCCCGCGGATACGCAGTATTTT.